A selection of T cell receptor beta chains follows, all from one sample in a study of post-analysis software for immune sequencing data. TCRdb re-derived calls from the PCR reads in MiXCR, one entry per CDR3 protein. The data show about 400,000 distinct CDR3 sequences, with around 33% seen just once and roughly 12% held by the top ten. The specimen sequenced was blood. The receptor source for this set is a girl under 18 with multiple sclerosis. CDR3s leave out the opening cysteine and the closing phenylalanine or tryptophan.

v_call	j_call	cdr3_aa
TRBV5-1	TRBJ2-7	ASSPLSGGGKYEQY
TRBV7-3	TRBJ2-1	ASSPRRDILANEQF
TRBV7-2	TRBJ1-1	AGSFTGTTEAF
TRBV7-9	TRBJ2-1	VSSLKAGQGNNEQF
TRBV4-2	TRBJ2-3	ASSPDWGSTDTQY
TRBV27	TRBJ2-3	ASSWMDTQY
TRBV7-9	TRBJ1-6	ASSLNAGVPNSPLH
TRBV10-1	-	ASSESRATGAHIQY
TRBV5-7	TRBJ2-3	ASSPDQISTDTQY
TRBV12-3/TRBV12-4	TRBJ2-5	ASSLSGHPQETQY
TRBV12-3/TRBV12-4	TRBJ2-6	ASSQLDGSGANVLT
TRBV15	TRBJ1-5	ATSRDFWGQGSPQH
TRBV20-1	TRBJ1-5	SAMTANQPQH
TRBV7-2	TRBJ1-1	ASREDRGNTEAF
TRBV9	TRBJ2-5	ASSVEWGIQETQY
TRBV7-2	TRBJ2-7	ASSSLTGYQANEQY
TRBV4-3	TRBJ2-7	ASSSQLAGYEQY
TRBV20-1	TRBJ2-1	SAGEGGMGFNEQF
TRBV6-5	TRBJ2-7	ASSYSWEHPYEQY
TRBV9	TRBJ2-5	ASSPSGGPQETQY
TRBV18	TRBJ1-2	ASSPPDSDGYT
TRBV29-1	TRBJ1-2	SVTRTDHYGYT
TRBV2	TRBJ1-1	ASRERGGANTEAF
TRBV5-1	TRBJ2-7	ASSLLVDHEQY
TRBV3-1	TRBJ2-7	ASSHTTGLPHYEQY
TRBV7-8	TRBJ2-2	ASSYRLAGGLNTGELF
TRBV7-3	TRBJ2-3	ASSLGQATQY
TRBV9	TRBJ2-5	ASSASPRPEETQY
TRBV6-1	TRBJ2-5	ASSTRPDGEETQY
TRBV5-1	TRBJ2-7	ASSLQSTYEQY
TRBV7-9	TRBJ1-1	ASSSTRGPNTEAF
TRBV2	TRBJ1-1	ASRGDAEAF
TRBV20-1	TRBJ2-7	SARRSGGLYEQY
TRBV5-4	TRBJ1-6	ASKEGMNSPLH
TRBV28	TRBJ2-3	ASTKPGTSGGMGDTQY